One and the same sample provided the 27 T cell receptor beta chains below, sequenced in a study of blood T cells in healthy people across ages (dated by TCRdb to the mid-2010s). Receptor amplification or capture employed 5' RACE. Sequenced on an Illumina HiSeq 2500. The second PCR ran for about 7 to 11 cycles and used a J-beta primer mix along with a sample-barcoded 5' primer. Using fastp trimming at Q25 and MiXCR clonotype assembly, TCRdb reanalyzed the public sequencing data and kept in-frame beta chains. Rows with a matching CDR3 protein are joined into one entry that keeps the most common DNA and genes. The sample records some 940,000 distinct CDR3 sequences, 25% to 30% of which are singletons. The ten biggest clones cover roughly 10% of the sample. This sample also belongs to another study, concerning T cells of mothers and their children.

The sequenced material came from blood. The receptors derive from a woman in her thirties or forties in good health.

The chain uses TRBV20-1 and TRBJ2-1; TRBD2 aligns across 9 bases. The better agreement between TRBJ2-7 and the DNA end casts doubt on the J call. The length of the CDR3 is 14 residues. In germline, CDR1 is DFQATT, CDR2 SNEGSKA (reference sequence). The CDR3 DNA follows: TGCAGTGCTAGAATCGCTAGCGGGGCCTACGAGCAGTACTTC. It encodes CSARIASGAYEQYF.

DNA of the CDR3: TGCAGCTTGAGGACAGGGGGCTCCCCAGAGACCCAGTACTTC. Its protein is CSLRTGGSPETQYF. The V and J genes are TRBV29-1 and TRBJ2-5, with 11 bases aligning to TRBD1. The V segment lost 8 bases and the J segment 4 bases; nucleotides outside the gene matches: 9. This CDR3 has 14 residues. Germline V CDR1 and CDR2: SQVTM, ANQGSEA.

Worth noting for this clonotype: With a much larger clone just one base away, this may be a read error. The V and J genes are TRBV7-9 and TRBJ2-5; 11 bases are shared with TRBD1. This CDR3 has 16 amino acids. Per germline, CDR1 SEHNR and CDR2 FQNEAQ (reference sequence). V lost 4 bases, J lost 11 bases, and 15 bases stayed unmatched. The CDR3 spells CASSSSTGTGGWEQYF. The CDR3, as DNA: TGTGCCAGCAGCTCCAGCACCGGGACAGGGGGTTGGGAGCAGTACTTC.

This sequence joins TRBV2 and TRBJ1-5; tentatively, D is TRBD1 (6 bases). The CDR3 length is 18 residues. CDR1 and CDR2 from the germline V gene are SNHLY and FYNNEI. V lost 3 bases, J lost 3 bases, and 21 bases lay in between. The CDR3 nucleotides read TGTGCCAGCAGTGATGTGGGTTGGCGGACAGACACCAATCAGCCCCAGCATTTT. This encodes CASSDVGWRTDTNQPQHF.

The rearrangement uses TRBV4-1 and TRBJ2-3; no clear D gene. This CDR3 has 15 amino acids. The V end was cut by 4 bases, the J end by 0 bases, with 11 bases between. The germline CDR1 and CDR2 sequences are MGHRA and YSYEKL. The CDR3 DNA reads as TGCGCCAGCAGCCCTCTAGGATCCAGCACAGATACGCAGTATTTT. Protein product: CASSPLGSSTDTQYF.

This sequence joins TRBV2 and TRBJ2-3; 9 nucleotides line up with TRBD1. With 5 bases clipped from V and 3 bases from J, the junction kept 6 bases outside the gene matches. The CDR3 totals 15 residues. Germline V lookup: CDR1 SNHLY, CDR2 FYNNEI. CDR3 coding DNA: TGTGCCAGCAGTAGAACCGGGACAGGGACAGATACGCAGTATTTT. It specifies CASSRTGTGTDTQYF.

Remarks on this clonotype: Compared with germline, one end of the junction differs, possibly owing to a read error. The chain joins TRBV10-2 to TRBJ2-3; 15 nucleotides agree with TRBD2. The CDR3 covers 18 residues. Germline V gene data show CDR1 as WSHSY and CDR2 as SAAADI. The DNA of the CDR3 is TGCGCCAGCAGTGGAGGACTAGCGGGGGGGCAGAACACAGATGCGCAGTATTTT. Amino acids: CASSGGLAGGQNTDAQYF.

This chain uses TRBV7-8 with TRBJ1-1, with 8 positions matching TRBD1. In germline, CDR1 is SGHVS, CDR2 FQNEAQ. The CDR3 has 15 amino acids. With V trimmed by 4 bases and J by 1 base, 5 bases remained unmatched. CDR3 residues: CASSSRGLGNTEAFF. The CDR3 DNA follows: TGTGCCAGCAGCTCCAGGGGGCTGGGGAACACTGAAGCTTTCTTT.

This clonotype was recorded a few times. The V call is TRBV28, the J call TRBJ1-1; D is uncertain. Trimming removed 3 bases at V and 4 bases at J, with 15 bases between. This CDR3 region has 15 residues. CDR1 is MDHEN, CDR2 SYDVKM, per germline. CDR3: CASSLMGGWTTEAFF. In nucleotides, the CDR3 is TGTGCCAGCAGTTTGATGGGAGGGTGGACCACTGAAGCTTTCTTT.

This chain links TRBV20-1 with TRBJ2-1; D ambiguous. The CDR3 length is 12 residues. Germline loops: CDR1 DFQATT, CDR2 SNEGSKA (reference sequence). The germline V and J ends were trimmed by 0 bases and 6 bases, with 6 bases remaining between them. CDR3 coding DNA: TGCAGTGCTAGAGATAGGAGCAATGAGCAGTTCTTC. Translated, it gives CSARDRSNEQFF.

This clonotype showed up just a few times. The germline gene is not matched at one end of the junction; a read error may be the cause. The chain is built from TRBV5-1 and TRBJ1-2; D gene unclear. Germline-derived CDR1 and CDR2 are SGHRS and YFSETQ. This CDR3 is built from 12 residues. CDR3 residues: CAGSEGNYGYTF. CDR3 coding DNA: TGCGCCGGCAGCGAGGGTAACTATGGCTACACCTTC.

This chain uses TRBV29-1 with TRBJ1-1; D might be TRBD1 (5 bases). CDR3 size: 12 residues. V lost 4 bases and J lost 4, with 10 bases in between. Germline V gives CDR1 SQVTM, CDR2 ANQGSEA. In nucleotides, the CDR3 is TGCAGCGTTGGACAGTCGGGCACTGAAGCTTTCTTT. This gives the protein CSVGQSGTEAFF.

This clonotype was observed a few times. The chain joins TRBV12-3 or TRBV12-4 to TRBJ1-2; D gene uncertain. The CDR3 is made up of 14 amino acids. Deletions cut 3 bases from V and 7 bases from J, with 15 bases between. CDR3 region: CASSFGAGRGGYTF. CDR3 DNA: TGTGCCAGCAGTTTCGGCGCTGGGCGGGGTGGCTACACCTTC.

The V gene is TRBV20-1, the J gene TRBJ2-4; 11 positions agree with TRBD2. CDR1 is DFQATT and CDR2 is SNEGSKA in the germline V gene (reference sequence). The CDR3 has 17 amino acids. V was pared by 3 bases and J by 1 base, with 8 bases of the junction left unmatched. The CDR3 DNA reads TGCAGTGCTAGTATCCCCCTAGCGGGGGGTGCCAAAAACATTCAGTACTTC. Its protein is CSASIPLAGGAKNIQYF.

This chain uses TRBV20-1 with TRBJ2-1, with 12 bases that match TRBD2. The CDR3 sequence is 15 residues long. Losses at the gene ends were 3 bases for V and 7 bases for J; bases not matched to a gene: 7. From germline, CDR1 is DFQATT and CDR2 SNEGSKA (reference sequence). CDR3 in amino acids: CSASLAGGFNNEQFF. CDR3 DNA sequence: TGCAGTGCTAGTCTAGCGGGGGGGTTCAATAATGAGCAGTTCTTC.

This CDR3 is CATAGRISYEQYF. For the CDR3, the DNA is TGTGCCACCGCGGGAAGGATATCCTACGAGCAGTACTTC. The rearrangement uses TRBV6-2 or TRBV6-3 and TRBJ2-7, with D perhaps TRBD2 (6 bases). CDR1 is MNHEY, CDR2 SVGEGT, per germline. V lost 10 bases and J 1 base, leaving 14 bases between the germline ends. The CDR3 runs to 13 residues.

There are a few counts of this clonotype. The chain uses TRBV13 and TRBJ1-2, with D possibly matching TRBD1 (5 bases). V was shortened by 4 bases and J by 0 bases, with 9 bases between the two germline ends. Germline CDR1 is PRHDT and CDR2 is FYEKMQ (reference sequence). This CDR3 is 14 amino acids long. The CDR3 region has the DNA TGTGCCAGCAGCTATCGACAGACTAACTATGGCTACACCTTC. Protein sequence: CASSYRQTNYGYTF.

The CDR3 is CASSLRLDSNEQFF. The CDR3 coding sequence is TGTGCCAGCAGTTTACGGCTCGATAGCAATGAGCAGTTCTTC. The chain recombines TRBV28 with TRBJ2-1, with D hard to call. V was shortened by 2 bases and J by 6 bases, with 11 bases between the two germline ends. The CDR3 spans 14 residues. Germline V lookup: CDR1 MDHEN, CDR2 SYDVKM.

Many counts were recorded for this clonotype. The chain has TRBV5-1 and TRBJ2-6, with D perhaps TRBD1 (5 bases). V shed 0 bases and J shed 0 bases, with 16 bases lying between them. The CDR3 has 19 amino acids. Germline lookup yields CDR1 SGHRS and CDR2 YFSETQ. CDR3 coding DNA: TGCGCCAGCAGCTTGGCCCAGGGTCAAACCATCTCTGGGGCCAACGTCCTGACTTTC. The encoded protein is CASSLAQGQTISGANVLTF.

CDR3 protein: CASSPRPGTKTYEQYF. In DNA form, the CDR3 reads TGTGCCAGCAGCCCCAGGCCGGGGACAAAAACCTACGAGCAGTACTTC. This chain uses TRBV7-9 with TRBJ2-7; D might be TRBD1 (6 bases). Trimming cost V 5 bases and J 2 bases, with 19 bases left between them. The CDR3 covers 16 residues. Germline V CDR1 and CDR2: SEHNR, FQNEAQ (reference sequence).

The genes are TRBV14 and TRBJ2-2; 10 bases are a match to TRBD1. The CDR3 consists of 16 residues. Germline loops: CDR1 SGHDN, CDR2 FVKESK. V dropped 0 bases and J dropped 6; count of bases not matched to a gene: 4. Written as DNA, the CDR3 is TGTGCCAGCAGCCAAGAAGTGACAGGGGGCTCCGGGGAGCTGTTTTTT. This translates into CASSQEVTGGSGELFF.

V and J are TRBV5-4 and TRBJ2-5; no definite D call. The germline V gene encodes CDR1 SGHNT and CDR2 YYREEE (reference sequence). This CDR3 region has 10 residues. Trimming took 4 bases from V and 13 from J, leaving 11 bases between them. CDR3 in DNA: TGTGCCAGCAGCCCATCTCATCGGTACTTC. Its translation: CASSPSHRYF.

Turning to this clonotype: This may stem from a read error, because a much larger clone lies one nucleotide away. This chain connects TRBV20-1 to TRBJ2-7; D tentatively reads TRBD1 or TRBD2 (6 bases each). CDR3 size: 16 residues. Trimming took 2 bases from V and 0 from J, leaving 17 bases between them. CDR1 and CDR2 (germline): DFQATT, SNEGSKA (reference sequence). For the CDR3, the DNA is TGCAGTGCTAGATCGGGGGCTAGCGAACCCTCCTACGAGCAGTACTTC. This gives the protein CSARSGASEPSYEQYF.

The V and J genes are TRBV3-1 and TRBJ2-5; D is unresolved. The CDR3 has 15 amino acids. Germline assignment: CDR1 LGHDT and CDR2 YNNKEL (reference sequence). Trimming removed 3 bases at V and 0 bases at J, with 11 bases between. The CDR3 is CASSHSIEDQETQYF. The CDR3 region has the DNA TGTGCCAGCAGCCATAGCATCGAGGACCAAGAGACCCAGTACTTC.

This clonotype was seen a handful of times. The rearrangement uses TRBV18 and TRBJ1-4; a weak D match, TRBD1 (6 bases). Per germline, CDR1 KGHSH and CDR2 LQKENI. The CDR3 loop spans 14 amino acids. Trimming left V 6 bases short and J 8 bases short, with 16 bases between. CDR3 nucleotides: TGTGCCAGCTCGCTAAGAACAGGGACAGAAAAACTGTTTTTT. Translating it yields CASSLRTGTEKLFF.

This chain uses TRBV20-1 with TRBJ1-6; D uncertain. Trimming pared 5 bases from V and 2 bases from J, leaving 19 bases between. The CDR3 has 17 amino acids. Germline CDR1 is DFQATT and CDR2 is SNEGSKA (reference sequence). CDR3 protein: CSAPAQFGSAYNSPLHF. The CDR3 DNA is TGCAGTGCTCCTGCCCAGTTCGGATCGGCCTATAATTCACCCCTCCACTTT.

The rearrangement links TRBV5-1 to TRBJ2-1, with 8 bases that match TRBD2. CDR3 length: 15 residues. V shed 4 bases, J shed 6 bases, and the junction held 9 bases outside the gene matches. Per germline, CDR1 SGHRS and CDR2 YFSETQ. CDR3 loop: CASSISGTRTNEQFF. CDR3 DNA: TGCGCCAGCAGCATCTCCGGGACTAGAACCAATGAGCAGTTCTTC. Variable domain in full (rest from reference TRBV5-1 and TRBJ2-1): KAGVTQTPRYLIKTRGQQVTLSCSPISGHRSVSWYQQTPGQGLQFLFEYFSETQRNKGNFPGRFSGRQFSNSRSEMNVSTLELGDSALYLCASSISGTRTNEQFFGPGTRLTVL.